This is a list of T cell receptor beta chains from one sample in a study of cytomegalovirus exposure and HLA in healthy donors. TCRdb keeps only in-frame clones here, not all; method: immunoSEQ multiplex PCR. The profile covers around 150,000 clones, with roughly four fifths appearing a single time and more than 1.2% taken by the ten largest. The specimen was PBMCs. The receptor set was obtained from a man in his fifties or sixties in good health and CMV-seronegative. Both conserved end residues are part of each CDR3. D genes are given only for firm matches. Clone size is stated in some rows and not others, as once, few, many or a class when expanded.

CAIRGLDNTIYF TGTGCCATCAGAGGACTGGACAACACCATATATTTT TRBJ1-3 TRBV10-3 - 12 once
CASTDGQGRNQPQHF TGTGCCAGCACCGACGGACAGGGCCGCAATCAGCCCCAGCATTTT TRBJ1-5 TRBV28 TRBD1 15 -
CTSSQYPSGSYEQYF TGCACCAGCAGCCAATATCCCAGCGGGAGTTACGAGCAGTACTTC TRBJ2-7 TRBV1 - 15 few
CASSASGDLNNQPQHF TGTGCCAGCAGCGCAAGCGGGGATTTGAACAATCAGCCCCAGCATTTT TRBJ1-5 TRBV9 - 16 -
CASSWRGVAGMTDTQYF TGTGCCAGCAGCTGGAGGGGAGTAGCGGGGATGACAGATACGCAGTATTTT TRBJ2-3 TRBV5-6 TRBD2 17 -
CASSPPGLAGVPGELFF TGTGCCAGCTCACCACCGGGACTAGCGGGAGTTCCCGGGGAGCTGTTTTTT TRBJ2-2 TRBV18 TRBD2 17 -
CASFQGRDEQFF TGTGCCAGCTTTCAGGGGCGGGATGAGCAGTTCTTC TRBJ2-1 TRBV27 - 12 -
CASSLRQTFNQPQHF TGCGCCAGCAGCTTGCGACAGACGTTTAATCAGCCCCAGCATTTT TRBJ1-5 TRBV5-1 - 15 -
CASSVGGGGGDLSYEQYF TGTGCCAGCAGCGTAGGAGGGGGCGGCGGGGACCTATCCTACGAGCAGTACTTC TRBJ2-7 TRBV9 - 18 -
CASSLGQGEAFF TGCGCCAGCAGCCTTGGACAGGGTGAAGCTTTCTTT TRBJ1-1 TRBV5-1 TRBD1 12 -
CASSQGLFWGTRTYEQYF TGCGCCAGCAGCCAAGGGTTATTTTGGGGGACTCGGACCTACGAGCAGTACTTC TRBJ2-7 TRBV4-3 - 18 -
CASTQTRESGELFF TGTGCCAGCACCCAGACCCGGGAGTCCGGGGAGCTGTTTTTT TRBJ2-2 TRBV28 - 14 -
CASTGDSSTEAFF TGTGCCAGTACCGGAGACAGTTCCACTGAAGCTTTCTTT TRBJ1-1 TRBV19 - 13 -
CASSPGPPSSGYEQYF TGTGCCAGCAGCCCCGGCCCACCAAGTAGCGGTTACGAGCAGTACTTC TRBJ2-7 TRBV7-2 - 16 few
CASSLGGADTQYF TGTGCCAGCTCACTTGGAGGGGCAGATACGCAGTATTTT TRBJ2-3 TRBV18 - 13 -
CASSSRGAGASYEQYF TGTGCCAGCAGTTCGAGGGGCGCGGGGGCTAGCTACGAGCAGTACTTC TRBJ2-7 TRBV27 - 16 -
CASSLSTGFRETQYF TGCGCCAGCAGCCTATCCACAGGATTCCGGGAGACCCAGTACTTC TRBJ2-5 TRBV4-3 - 15 -
CASSPRTGAYEQYF TGTGCCAGCAGCCCAAGGACAGGGGCGTACGAGCAGTACTTC TRBJ2-7 TRBV11-2 TRBD1 14 -
CASSLGASRQYF TGTGCCAGCAGTTTAGGCGCAAGTCGGCAGTATTTT TRBJ2-3 TRBV7-8 - 12 once
CASSPHGAGEGGYTF TGTGCCAGCAGCCCCCACGGGGCAGGGGAGGGTGGCTACACCTTC TRBJ1-2 TRBV14 - 15 -
CASSLALQGAVNTEAFF TGTGCCAGCAGCTTAGCCCTACAGGGGGCCGTGAACACTGAAGCTTTCTTT TRBJ1-1 TRBV7-8 TRBD1 17 -
CASSPRDRGRDNEQFF TGTGCCAGCAGCCCCAGGGACAGGGGGCGCGACAATGAGCAGTTCTTC TRBJ2-1 TRBV7-2 TRBD1 16 -
CSVDRASGRETQYF TGCAGCGTTGACCGGGCCAGCGGGCGGGAGACCCAGTACTTC TRBJ2-5 TRBV29-1 - 14 -